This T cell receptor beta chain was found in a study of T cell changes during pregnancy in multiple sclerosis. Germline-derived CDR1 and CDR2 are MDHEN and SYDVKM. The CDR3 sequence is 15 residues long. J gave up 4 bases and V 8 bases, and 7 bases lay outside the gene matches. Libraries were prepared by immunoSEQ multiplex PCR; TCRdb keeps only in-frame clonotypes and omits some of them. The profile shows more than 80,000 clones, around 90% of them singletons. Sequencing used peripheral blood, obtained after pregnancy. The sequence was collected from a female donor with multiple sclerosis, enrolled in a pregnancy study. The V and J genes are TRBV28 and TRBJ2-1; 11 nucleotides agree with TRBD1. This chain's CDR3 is CASWAGDRGYNEQFF. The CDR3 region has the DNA TGTGCCAGCTGGGCCGGGGACAGGGGGTACAATGAGCAGTTCTTC.